This T cell receptor beta chain was identified during a study of T cell responses to AZD1222 COVID-19 vaccine. Study details: Pooling covered second doses at about 4 or about 12 weeks.

Assay used: immunoSEQ multiplex PCR; TCRdb lists only in-frame clones, some missing. This table has about 88,000 clones, around 90% appearing once. Study outcomes and limitations: Repertoire sampling occurred only after the peak T cell response.

Comments on this clone: Its antigen remains unknown.

The ends were cut back, 6 bases at V and 3 bases at J, with 17 bases in the middle. In germline, CDR1 is MNHEY, CDR2 SVGEGT. CDR3 length: 16 residues. This receptor was taken from an adult in good health. The sample here was peripheral blood, taken on day 0 of AZD1222 vaccination. This sequence joins TRBV6-2 or TRBV6-3 and TRBJ2-2; D perhaps matches TRBD2 (6 bases). CDR3 in DNA: TGTGCCAGCAGCGGGAACGGGAGAGGGTACACCGGGGAGCTGTTTTTT. Protein: CASSGNGRGYTGELFF.